The 11 T cell receptor beta chains below all came from one sample that was sequenced in a study of blood T cell repertoires in COVID-19. Profiling relied on immunoSEQ multiplex PCR, and the TCRdb table lists in-frame clones only, not all of them. Of hundreds of thousands of clones listed, 65% to 85% are singletons. Source material: peripheral blood. The receptors originated from a woman of 80 years or more with acute or convalescent COVID-19.

The chain recombines TRBV5-1 with TRBJ1-1; TRBD1 agrees at 7 bases. CDR3 length: 16 residues. V lost 0 bases, J lost 7 bases, and 12 bases stayed unmatched. Per germline, CDR1 SGHRS and CDR2 YFSETQ. DNA for the CDR3: TGCGCCAGCAGCTTGGCCGGCGGGACAGCCTACTTTGAAGCTTTCTTT. It codes for CASSLAGGTAYFEAFF.

V and J are TRBV12-3 or TRBV12-4 and TRBJ1-2, with a tentative D call TRBD1 (5 bases). The CDR3 sequence is 13 residues long. V was pared by 5 bases and J by 2 bases, with 9 bases between. This CDR3 reads CASSIDSNYGYTF. CDR3 DNA sequence: TGTGCCAGCAGTATCGACAGCAACTATGGCTACACCTTC.

This clone has a handful of counts. The rearrangement joins TRBV23-1 to TRBJ2-5, with D maybe TRBD1 (6 bases). TRBV23-1 is recorded as an ORF, its role being uncertain. The CDR3 contains 14 residues. Trimming removed 0 bases at V and 5 bases at J, with 10 bases between. The CDR3 here is CASSQSAGVETQYF. The CDR3 nucleotides read TGCGCCAGCAGTCAATCAGCAGGGGTCGAGACCCAGTACTTC.

This clone was counted ten times or more. The CDR3 loop is CASSLEYGKQFF. The CDR3 DNA is TGTGCCAGCAGCTTAGAGTACGGGAAGCAGTTCTTC. The gene calls are TRBV7-9 and TRBJ2-1; a weak D match, TRBD2 (5 bases). V was clipped by 1 base and J by 11 bases, with 9 bases between them. The germline gives CDR1 SEHNR, CDR2 FQNEAQ (reference sequence). The CDR3 is made up of 12 amino acids.

This chain connects TRBV7-8 to TRBJ1-3; no firm D call. This CDR3 is 16 amino acids long. Trimming took 6 bases from V and 2 from J, leaving 17 bases between them. Germline V lookup: CDR1 SGHVS, CDR2 FQNEAQ. CDR3 bases: TGTGCCAGCAGGCGCGCGGGTAGCTCGACTGGAAACACCATATATTTT. This translates into CASRRAGSSTGNTIYF.

The J gene is TRBJ1-6, the V gene TRBV10-3; 9 bases are shared with TRBD1. There are 14 residues in the CDR3. Germline values: CDR1 ENHRY, CDR2 SYGVKD. V dropped 11 bases and J dropped 10; count of bases not matched to a gene: 12. The CDR3 is CASEPGQGWSPLHF. CDR3 DNA sequence: TGTGCCTCCGAACCGGGACAGGGATGGTCACCCCTCCACTTT.

This rearrangement joins TRBV7-9 to TRBJ2-2, with TRBD2 as a possible D gene (6 bases). Trimming removed 3 bases from V and 5 bases from J, with 13 bases in between. This CDR3 contains 15 residues. Germline CDR1 and CDR2: SEHNR and FQNEAQ (reference sequence). The CDR3 sequence: CASSFPRAGTGELFF. CDR3 DNA: TGTGCCAGCAGCTTCCCCCGGGCGGGGACCGGGGAGCTGTTTTTT.

The CDR3 spells CAAFLKTTGEAGNTIYF. The DNA of the CDR3 is TGCGCGGCGTTTCTGAAAACAACAGGGGAAGCTGGAAACACCATATATTTT. The chain joins TRBV5-1 to TRBJ1-3; 7 bases agree with TRBD1. This CDR3 comprises 17 residues. Germline V gives CDR1 SGHRS, CDR2 YFSETQ.

The chain has TRBV11-3 and TRBJ2-2; the match to TRBD1 covers 7 bases. This CDR3 has 14 residues. Losses at the gene ends were 4 bases for V and 6 bases for J; bases not matched to a gene: 5. Germline V gene lookup returns CDR1 SGHNT and CDR2 YENEEA. The CDR3 is CASSSRQGPGELFF. In DNA form, the CDR3 reads TGTGCCAGCAGCTCGCGACAGGGCCCCGGGGAGCTGTTTTTT.

This clone was recorded a few times. DNA of the CDR3: TGTGCCACCAGCGGCAGGGGGCTTGGGGAGCTGTTTTTT. It is translated as CATSGRGLGELFF. This sequence joins TRBV15 and TRBJ2-2; 8 nucleotides line up with TRBD1. With 5 bases clipped from V and 8 bases from J, the junction kept 4 bases outside the gene matches. The CDR3 consists of 13 residues. Germline V gene data show CDR1 as LNHNV and CDR2 as YYDKDF (reference sequence).

A word on this clone: Other DNA sequences within the sample encode an identical CDR3. The V gene is TRBV9, the J gene TRBJ1-1, with D possibly TRBD1 on 6 matching bases. Trimming took 4 bases from V and 1 from J, leaving 8 bases between them. Germline CDR1 reads SGDLS; CDR2 reads YYNGEE. CDR3 length: 13 amino acids. In DNA form, the CDR3 reads TGTGCCAGCAGCTCACAGGGGAACACTGAAGCTTTCTTT. As protein: CASSSQGNTEAFF.